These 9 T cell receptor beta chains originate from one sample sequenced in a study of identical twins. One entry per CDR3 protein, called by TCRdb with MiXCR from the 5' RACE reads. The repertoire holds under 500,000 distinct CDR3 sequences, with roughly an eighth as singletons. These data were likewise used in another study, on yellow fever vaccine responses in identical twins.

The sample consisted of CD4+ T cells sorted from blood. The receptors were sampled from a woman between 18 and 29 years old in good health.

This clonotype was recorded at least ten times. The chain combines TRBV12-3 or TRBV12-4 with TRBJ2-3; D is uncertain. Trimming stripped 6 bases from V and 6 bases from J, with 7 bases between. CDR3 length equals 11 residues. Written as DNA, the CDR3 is TGTGCCAGCAGCCCACGCGATACGCAGTATTTT. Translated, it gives CASSPRDTQYF.

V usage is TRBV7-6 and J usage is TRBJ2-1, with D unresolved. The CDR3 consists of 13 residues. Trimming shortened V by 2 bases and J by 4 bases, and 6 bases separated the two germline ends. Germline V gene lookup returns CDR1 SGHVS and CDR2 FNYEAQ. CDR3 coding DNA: TGTGCCAGCAGCTTATTACAATACAATGAGCAGTTCTTC. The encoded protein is CASSLLQYNEQFF.

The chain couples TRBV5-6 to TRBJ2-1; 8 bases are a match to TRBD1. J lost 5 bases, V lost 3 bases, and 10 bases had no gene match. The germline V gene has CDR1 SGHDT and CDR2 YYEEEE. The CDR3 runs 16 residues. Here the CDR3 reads CASSSLRTGIHNEQFF. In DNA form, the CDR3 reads TGTGCCAGCAGCTCCCTTCGGACAGGGATCCACAATGAGCAGTTCTTC.

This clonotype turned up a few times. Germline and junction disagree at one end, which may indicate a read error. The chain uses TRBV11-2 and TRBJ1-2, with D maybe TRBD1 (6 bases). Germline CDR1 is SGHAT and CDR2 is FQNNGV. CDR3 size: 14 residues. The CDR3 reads CASSLGSPGQTIAF. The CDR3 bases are TGTGCCAGCAGCTTAGGGAGCCCGGGACAAACTATCGCCTTC.

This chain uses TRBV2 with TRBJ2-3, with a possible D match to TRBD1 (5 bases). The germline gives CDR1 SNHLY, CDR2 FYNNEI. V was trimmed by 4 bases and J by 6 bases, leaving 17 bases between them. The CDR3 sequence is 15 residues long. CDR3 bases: TGTGCCAGCAGTGTGACAGTGGAAGTACGGGATACGCAGTATTTT. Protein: CASSVTVEVRDTQYF.

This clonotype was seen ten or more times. The CDR3: CASSLSGDTQYF. The CDR3 bases are TGTGCCAGCAGTTTATCCGGGGATACGCAGTATTTT. The chain recombines TRBV28 with TRBJ2-3; no firm D call. From germline, CDR1 is MDHEN and CDR2 SYDVKM. V dropped 1 base and J dropped 6 bases, with 5 bases sitting between them. CDR3 length: 12 residues.

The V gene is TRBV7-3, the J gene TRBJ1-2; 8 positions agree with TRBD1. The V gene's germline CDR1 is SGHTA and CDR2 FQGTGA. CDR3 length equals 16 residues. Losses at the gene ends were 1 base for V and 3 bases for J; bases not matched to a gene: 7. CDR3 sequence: CASSLSPGGGDYGYTF. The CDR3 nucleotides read TGTGCCAGCAGCTTAAGCCCAGGGGGCGGAGACTATGGCTACACCTTC.

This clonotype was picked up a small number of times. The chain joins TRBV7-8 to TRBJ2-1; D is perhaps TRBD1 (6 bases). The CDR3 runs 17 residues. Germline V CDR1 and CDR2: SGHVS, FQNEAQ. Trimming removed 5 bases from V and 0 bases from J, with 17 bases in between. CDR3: CASSKRQERNSYNEQFF. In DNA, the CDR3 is TGTGCCAGCAGCAAGAGACAGGAGCGAAACTCCTACAATGAGCAGTTCTTC.

The CDR3 protein is CASSLPDRRNEQYF. As DNA, the CDR3 is TGCGCCAGCAGCTTGCCAGACAGGAGGAACGAGCAGTACTTC. The rearrangement links TRBV5-1 to TRBJ2-7, with D possibly being TRBD1 (6 bases). V was shortened by 1 base and J by 5 bases, with 13 bases between the two germline ends. Germline values: CDR1 SGHRS, CDR2 YFSETQ. The CDR3 has 14 amino acids.